The T cell receptor beta chain described here comes from a study of sequential checkpoint blockade in melanoma (dated by TCRdb to about 2019). Study-level background: Patients were randomized 1:1 to first-line nivolumab followed by ipilimumab (arm A) or ipilimumab followed by nivolumab (arm B). Maintenance nivolumab came after both trial sequences. What the authors observed across the whole study: Validation of the response-prediction model combining TCR metrics and mutation burden is needed in larger, independent patient cohorts.

The immunoSEQ Assay was used to immunosequence TCRbeta CDR3 regions from genomic DNA. Prior to high-throughput sequencing, genomic DNA was amplified by bias-controlled multiplex PCR. The study's processing was this. To quantify the absolute abundance of each unique TCRbeta CDR3 region, the sequences were collapsed and filtered. Clonality was defined as 1 minus Pielou's evenness and was calculated using productive rearrangements only. Clones with significantly greater frequencies in on-treatment versus baseline samples were identified using a previously published method. TCRdb took over this immuneACCESS table, retaining in-frame rearrangements with V and J assigned. Such tables are incomplete; in checked studies, under half of the missing clones stem from an unresolved V gene, and the remainder is unexplained. D and trimming were read from the DNA, whereas the V and J calls and clone size are those reported in that table. The sample contains more than 7,000 clones, 59% of them found a single time. Roughly two fifths of the sample rests with the top ten.

This specimen's treatment or condition label, interpreted: randomized to nivolumab then ipilimumab (arm A) or the reverse (arm B). No trial patient had received prior DNA-damaging chemotherapy. A FACS Aria II flow cytometer was used to sort live CD3+CD8+ cells that were negative for CD19 and CD56 from thawed PBMCs. The samples were obtained from melanoma patients enrolled in CheckMate 064, an open-label, randomized phase II trial testing sequential checkpoint blockade. Leukapheresis was used to collect peripheral blood mononuclear cells, which were then purified with Ficoll-Paque and frozen in human serum with about 10% DMSO. Right after sorting, the blood CD3+CD8+ cells were verified to be >95% pure, and DNA extraction followed. In the case of this clone: The target of this receptor is not known. Per-nucleotide qualities are absent, and no much larger clonotype sits a single base away. The same CDR3 can be traced to other DNA sequences in this sample.

The CDR3 has 14 amino acids, counting the end cysteine and phenylalanine. CDR3 DNA only is kept here, 42 bases in frame from base 1. For this chain, trimming is 6 bases at the V end and 3 bases at the J end, and the number of junction bases without a gene match is 7. The germline V gene (reference sequence) supplies CDR1 MNHNY and CDR2 SVGAGI. The source material was CD8+ T cells sorted from blood (inferred from file names), sampled from a patient given nivolumab and ipilimumab in sequence. The chain is made from TRBV6-6 and TRBJ1-2; 7 nucleotides in the junction match TRBD1. The sequence was collected from a human donor with melanoma. The DNA sequence follows: TGTGCCAGCAGCCCACTCGGGACAGACTATGGCTACACCTTC. This yields the protein CASSPLGTDYGYTF.